These 15 T cell receptor beta chains share one sample of origin, sequenced in a study of identical twins. MiXCR, run by TCRdb on the 5' RACE reads, gives a single entry per CDR3 protein. The sample has roughly 630,000 distinct CDR3 sequences; around 7.4% are singletons. The sample was also reused in another study, on yellow fever vaccine responses in identical twins.

Material: PBMCs. These receptors were obtained from a woman between 18 and 29 years old in good health.

This clonotype was observed at least ten times. V usage is TRBV6-5 and J usage is TRBJ1-4; 7 nucleotides agree with TRBD1. CDR1 MNHEY and CDR2 SVGAGI come from the germline V gene. J gave up 0 bases and V 2 bases, and 3 bases lay outside the gene matches. CDR3 length: 16 residues. As DNA, the CDR3 is TGTGCCAGCAGTTACAGGGGGCCGGCAACTAATGAAAAACTGTTTTTT. As protein: CASSYRGPATNEKLFF.

The table lists this clonotype with a few counts. The chain carries TRBV5-5 and TRBJ1-5; D uncertain. This CDR3 has 18 amino acids. The germline V gene has CDR1 SGHKS and CDR2 YYEKEE (reference sequence). Trimming stripped 0 bases from V and 1 base from J, with 17 bases between. In DNA form, the CDR3 reads TGTGCCAGCAGCTTGGGCGGGGAGTCCAGATTAAGCAATCAGCCCCAGCATTTT. Translated: CASSLGGESRLSNQPQHF.

This clonotype was recorded at least ten times. The V gene is TRBV9, the J gene TRBJ2-3; 7 positions agree with TRBD2. Germline CDR1 is SGDLS and CDR2 is YYNGEE. There are 15 residues in the CDR3. V shed 2 bases, J shed 4 bases, and the junction held 7 bases outside the gene matches. The CDR3 loop is CASSVLGRRADTQYF. In DNA, the CDR3 is TGTGCCAGCAGCGTTCTCGGGAGGAGGGCAGATACGCAGTATTTT.

V usage is TRBV20-1 and J usage is TRBJ2-3; 13 positions match TRBD2. Germline values: CDR1 DFQATT, CDR2 SNEGSKA (reference sequence). This CDR3 comprises 17 residues. The V gene end was trimmed by 6 bases and the J gene end by 0 bases; junction bases not matched to a gene: 9. The CDR3 DNA reads as TGCAGTGCCGTTCATCCGGGACTAGCGGGGAGCACAGATACGCAGTATTTT. As protein: CSAVHPGLAGSTDTQYF.

This clonotype was observed many times. V and J are TRBV3-1 and TRBJ1-2; the D gene is possibly TRBD1 (5 bases). Trimming left V 4 bases short and J 1 base short, with 10 bases between. This CDR3 contains 14 residues. Germline V CDR1 and CDR2: LGHDT, YNNKEL (reference sequence). The CDR3 bases are TGTGCCAGCAGCCTTCTAGGGGATAACTATGGCTACACCTTC. This gives the protein CASSLLGDNYGYTF.

DNA of the CDR3: TGTGCCAGCTCACCACCGTTCCATCCCTACGAGCAGTACTTC. Amino acids: CASSPPFHPYEQYF. The V gene is TRBV18, the J gene TRBJ2-7; no firm D call. This CDR3 comprises 14 residues. The V and J ends lost 0 bases and 2 bases respectively, with 8 bases between them. The germline CDR1 and CDR2 sequences are KGHSH and LQKENI. The variable domain in full, with the rest retrieved from reference TRBV18 and TRBJ2-7, is NAGVMQNPRHLVRRRGQEARLRCSPMKGHSHVYWYRQLPEEGLKFMVYLQKENIIDESGMPKERFSAEFPKEGPSILRIQQVVRGDSAAYFCASSPPFHPYEQYFGPGTRLTVT.

In this sample, this clonotype turned up a few times. The gene calls are TRBV12-3 or TRBV12-4 and TRBJ1-1, with D possibly matching TRBD1 (5 bases). Trimming removed 5 bases from V and 8 bases from J, with 12 bases in between. The CDR3 covers 12 residues. CDR3 loop: CASSPGALEAFF. Written as DNA, the CDR3 is TGTGCCAGCAGTCCCGGGGCCTTAGAAGCTTTCTTT.

This clonotype has only a few counts. The chain recombines TRBV10-3 with TRBJ1-6; a possible D gene is TRBD1 (5 bases). This CDR3 contains 15 residues. CDR1 and CDR2 from the germline V gene are ENHRY and SYGVKD. V lost 10 bases, J lost 5 bases, and 18 bases lay in between. This CDR3 is CATTRTLGDNSPLHF. The CDR3 DNA reads TGTGCCACCACCCGGACCCTGGGGGATAATTCACCCCTCCACTTT.

CDR3 nucleotide sequence: TGCAGCGTGATGGACAGGGGAGCTTTCTTT. Protein sequence: CSVMDRGAFF. The V and J genes are TRBV29-1 and TRBJ1-1; 9 bases match TRBD1. With 6 bases clipped from V and 10 bases from J, the junction kept 3 bases outside the gene matches. Germline CDR1 SQVTM, CDR2 ANQGSEA. The CDR3 consists of 10 residues.

There are a few counts of this clonotype. This chain links TRBV12-3 or TRBV12-4 with TRBJ2-1; 8 nucleotides match TRBD2. CDR3 length: 18 amino acids. Trimming took 6 bases from V and 3 from J; bases not matched to a gene: 16. Here the CDR3 reads CASRADVLIAGLYNEQFF. The CDR3 DNA reads as TGTGCCAGCAGAGCAGACGTCCTCATAGCGGGACTCTACAATGAGCAGTTCTTC.

This clonotype was seen ten or more times. The V call is TRBV7-9, the J call TRBJ2-5, with 8 bases identical to TRBD1. The CDR3 is 15 amino acids. Germline V CDR1 and CDR2: SEHNR, FQNEAQ (reference sequence). The V gene end was trimmed by 5 bases and the J gene end by 4 bases; junction bases not matched to a gene: 9. This CDR3 reads CASSPEGQAGETQYF. CDR3 nucleotides: TGTGCCAGCAGCCCAGAGGGACAGGCGGGAGAGACCCAGTACTTC.

This clonotype has at least ten counts. The chain combines TRBV25-1 with TRBJ2-1; either TRBD1 or TRBD2 may fit D (5 bases each). The CDR3 is 17 residues long. Trimming removed 2 bases from V and 9 bases from J, with 23 bases in between. Germline V gene lookup returns CDR1 MGHDK and CDR2 SYGVNS. As DNA, the CDR3 is TGTGCCAGCAGTGAAACTAGGGGCTCTGGAGTTCCTGGTGAGCAGTTCTTC. Its translation is CASSETRGSGVPGEQFF.

Many counts were recorded for this clonotype. The rearrangement joins TRBV28 to TRBJ1-1; 9 bases map to TRBD1. The germline gives CDR1 MDHEN, CDR2 SYDVKM. This CDR3 region has 16 residues. V dropped 5 bases and J dropped 1; count of bases not matched to a gene: 8. CDR3 sequence (DNA): TGTGCCAGCAGTGCCCACAGGGGGCAAGGGAACACTGAAGCTTTCTTT. Protein sequence: CASSAHRGQGNTEAFF.

This chain connects TRBV11-1 to TRBJ2-3; 8 positions agree with TRBD2. The V segment lost 5 bases and the J segment 6 bases; nucleotides outside the gene matches: 19. CDR3 length: 18 amino acids. Germline CDR1 is SGHAT and CDR2 is FQDESV (reference sequence). CDR3 nucleotides: TGTGCCAGCAGCCCCCCCCCCTCTTCGCGGGGGGCCAGTGATACGCAGTATTTT. The encoded protein is CASSPPPSSRGASDTQYF. Variable domain in full (rest from reference TRBV11-1 and TRBJ2-3): EAEVAQSPRYKITEKSQAVAFWCDPISGHATLYWYRQILGQGPELLVQFQDESVVDDSQLPKDRFSAERLKGVDSTLKIQPAELGDSAMYLCASSPPPSSRGASDTQYFGPGTRLTVL.

The chain joins TRBV5-8 to TRBJ2-7, with D possibly being TRBD1 (6 bases). The CDR3 runs to 15 residues. CDR1 and CDR2 from the germline V gene are SGHTS and YDEGEE. V was clipped by 9 bases and J by 3 bases, with 22 bases between them. CDR3 residues: CATTAPRDNLYEQYV. CDR3 sequence (DNA): TGTGCCACCACTGCCCCCCGGGACAATCTCTACGAGCAGTACGTC.